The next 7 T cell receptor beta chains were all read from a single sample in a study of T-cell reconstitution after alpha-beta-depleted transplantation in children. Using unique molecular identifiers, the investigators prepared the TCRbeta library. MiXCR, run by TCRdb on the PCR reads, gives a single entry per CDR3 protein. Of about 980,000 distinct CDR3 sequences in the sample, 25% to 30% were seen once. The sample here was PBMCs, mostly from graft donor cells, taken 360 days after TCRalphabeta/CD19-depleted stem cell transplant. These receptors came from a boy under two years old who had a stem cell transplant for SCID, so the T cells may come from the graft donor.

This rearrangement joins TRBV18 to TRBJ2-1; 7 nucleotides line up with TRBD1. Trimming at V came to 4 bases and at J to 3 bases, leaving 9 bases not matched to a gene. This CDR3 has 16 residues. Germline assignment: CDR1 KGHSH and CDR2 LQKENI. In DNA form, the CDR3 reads TGTGCCAGCTCACTACGGACAGGAGACCTCTACAATGAGCAGTTCTTC. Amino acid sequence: CASSLRTGDLYNEQFF.

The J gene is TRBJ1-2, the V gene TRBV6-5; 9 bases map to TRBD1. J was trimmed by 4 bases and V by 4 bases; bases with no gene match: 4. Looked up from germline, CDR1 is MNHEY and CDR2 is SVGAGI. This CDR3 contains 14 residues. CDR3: CASSSTGGSYGYTF. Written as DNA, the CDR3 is TGTGCCAGCAGTTCCACAGGGGGCAGCTATGGCTACACCTTC.

The DNA of the CDR3 is TGTGCCAGCGGCAGGGGAGACGAGCAGTACTTC. Protein product: CASGRGDEQYF. The chain employs TRBV28 and TRBJ2-7; tentative D call: TRBD1 (6 bases). The CDR3 is 11 residues long. V was pared by 8 bases and J by 5 bases, with 10 bases between. Germline lookup yields CDR1 MDHEN and CDR2 SYDVKM.

CDR3 DNA: TGTGCCAGCAGTCCCCGTTTGGGGGTTAACTACGAGCAGTACTTC. This gives the protein CASSPRLGVNYEQYF. The chain carries TRBV27 and TRBJ2-7; possibly TRBD1 or TRBD2 for D (5 bases each). CDR3 size: 15 residues. CDR1 and CDR2 from the germline V gene are MNHEY and SMNVEV (reference sequence). The V and J ends lost 5 bases and 3 bases respectively, with 17 bases between them.

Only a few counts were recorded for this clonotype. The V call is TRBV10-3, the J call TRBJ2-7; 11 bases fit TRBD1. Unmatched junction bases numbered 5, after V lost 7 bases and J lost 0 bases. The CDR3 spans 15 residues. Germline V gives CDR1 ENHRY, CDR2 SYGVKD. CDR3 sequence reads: CAINPGQGDSYEQYF. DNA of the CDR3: TGTGCCATCAACCCGGGACAGGGGGACTCCTACGAGCAGTACTTC.

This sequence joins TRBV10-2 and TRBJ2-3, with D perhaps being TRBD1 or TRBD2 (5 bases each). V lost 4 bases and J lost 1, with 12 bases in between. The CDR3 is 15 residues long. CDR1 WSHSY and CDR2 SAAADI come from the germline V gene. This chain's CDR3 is CASSVPGTGTDTQYF. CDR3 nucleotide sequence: TGCGCCAGCAGTGTCCCGGGGACGGGCACAGATACGCAGTATTTT.

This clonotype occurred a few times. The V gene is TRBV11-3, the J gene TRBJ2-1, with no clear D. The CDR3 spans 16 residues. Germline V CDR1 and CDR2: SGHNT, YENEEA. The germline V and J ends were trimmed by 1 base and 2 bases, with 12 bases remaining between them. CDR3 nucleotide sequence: TGTGCCAGCAGCTTAGGGGGAAGTAGGACCTACAATGAGCAGTTCTTC. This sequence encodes CASSLGGSRTYNEQFF.